These 28 T cell receptor beta chains share one sample of origin, sequenced in a study of OX40 agonist ivuxolimab in advanced cancers. To prepare the library, the immunoSEQ multiplex PCR assay was applied. Sourced from immuneACCESS, this table was stored by TCRdb with only in-frame sequences that have V and J called. A share of the clones is absent; for the studies checked, an unresolved V gene accounts for under half, and the remainder has no known explanation. A total of tens of thousands of clones appear in this sample, over 80% of them only once. 3.7% of the sample belongs to the ten largest clones. The sample was CD4+ or CD8+ T cells sorted from blood, taken in a trial of the OX40 agonist ivuxolimab. These receptors were taken from an adult with an advanced solid tumor such as melanoma, head and neck, liver or kidney cancer.

The V and J genes are TRBV4-3 and TRBJ1-5, with D perhaps TRBD1 (6 bases). V lost 0 bases to trimming and J lost 9 bases, with 15 bases between them. CDR3 size: 15 residues. Germline lookup yields CDR1 LGHNA and CDR2 YSLEER. CDR3 nucleotide sequence: TGCGCCAGCAGCCAAGAGACAGGAGGTCGGAGGCCCCAGCATTTT. Residues: CASSQETGGRRPQHF.

This CDR3 reads CASSLVFTDTQYF. In nucleotides, the CDR3 is TGTGCCAGTAGTCTCGTCTTTACAGATACGCAGTATTTT. This rearrangement joins TRBV19 to TRBJ2-3; D unresolved. The CDR3 has 13 residues. V lost 5 bases and J lost 3, with 9 bases in between. The germline CDR1 and CDR2 sequences are LNHDA and SQIVND (reference sequence).

The CDR3 spells CASSLSAPEYGYTF. As DNA, the CDR3 is TGTGCCAGCAGTTTATCCGCCCCCGAGTACGGCTACACCTTC. The chain combines TRBV28 with TRBJ1-2, with D hard to call. The CDR3 consists of 14 residues. Trimming stripped 1 base from V and 8 bases from J, with 14 bases between. CDR1 and CDR2 from the germline V gene are MDHEN and SYDVKM.

This clone was observed a few times. The rearrangement uses TRBV21-1 and TRBJ1-2. TRBV21-1 constitutes a pseudogene. The CDR3 contains 16 residues. CDR3 DNA: TGTGCCAGCAGCAAAACTCGCGCCGGAACTAACTATGGCTACACCTTC. Protein product: CASSKTRAGTNYGYTF.

The CDR3 here is CASSKTGGYEQYF. CDR3 nucleotide sequence: TGTGCCAGCAGCAAGACAGGGGGGTACGAGCAGTACTTC. The chain joins TRBV7-6 to TRBJ2-7, with TRBD1 matching 9 bases. CDR1 SGHVS and CDR2 FNYEAQ come from the germline V gene. V lost 5 bases, J lost 4 bases, and 3 bases stayed unmatched. The CDR3 has 13 amino acids.

The rearrangement links TRBV11-2 to TRBJ2-3; 7 bases match TRBD1. This CDR3 has 16 amino acids. Trimming took 3 bases from V and 0 from J; bases not matched to a gene: 6. Germline V gives CDR1 SGHAT, CDR2 FQNNGV. This chain's CDR3 is CASSFRQGLSTDTQYF. The CDR3 DNA reads as TGTGCCAGCAGCTTTCGACAGGGTCTTAGCACAGATACGCAGTATTTT.

In its sample, this clone was seen a few times. This sequence joins TRBV6-6 and TRBJ1-5, with D unresolved. The CDR3 is 14 amino acids. The germline V gene has CDR1 MNHNY and CDR2 SVGAGI (reference sequence). V dropped 0 bases and J dropped 5 bases, with 8 bases sitting between them. The CDR3, as DNA: TGTGCCAGCAGTTACTCGAACCTCCATCAGCCCCAGCATTTT. Its protein product is CASSYSNLHQPQHF.

V gene TRBV28 combines with J gene TRBJ1-2; 7 bases line up with TRBD1. Germline V CDR1 and CDR2: MDHEN, SYDVKM. The CDR3 totals 13 residues. V gave up 6 bases and J gave up 3 bases; unmatched junction bases: 4. CDR3 nucleotides: TGTGCCAGCAGCCGCACAGGGGACTATGGCTACACCTTC. This sequence encodes CASSRTGDYGYTF.

This clone was detected once. The V and J genes are TRBV6-6 and TRBJ1-4; no clear D gene. This CDR3 comprises 12 residues. V lost 1 base, J lost 8 bases, and 5 bases lay in between. Germline V gene data show CDR1 as MNHNY and CDR2 as SVGAGI (reference sequence). This CDR3 is CASSYFGEKLFF. CDR3 nucleotide sequence: TGTGCCAGCAGTTACTTCGGGGAAAAACTGTTTTTT.

This clone was detected a few times. The chain has TRBV6-5 and TRBJ2-5, with D maybe TRBD1 (6 bases). Trimming removed 7 bases from V and 2 bases from J, with 17 bases in between. Germline V gives CDR1 MNHEY, CDR2 SVGAGI. The CDR3 has 15 amino acids. The CDR3 sequence: CASIYRAWGQETQYF. For the CDR3, the DNA is TGTGCCAGCATCTACAGGGCTTGGGGGCAAGAGACCCAGTACTTC.

The gene calls are TRBV29-1 and TRBJ2-7; 9 bases agree with TRBD1. CDR3 length: 12 residues. Germline CDR1 reads SQVTM; CDR2 reads ANQGSEA. The V and J ends lost 6 bases and 8 bases, in that order; junction bases with no gene match: 8. This CDR3 is CSVRDRATKQYF. CDR3 bases: TGCAGCGTAAGGGACAGGGCTACGAAGCAGTACTTC.

In its sample, this clone was seen once. The J gene is TRBJ2-7, the V gene TRBV28; D is unclear. Trimming took off 4 bases at V and 3 bases at J, with 16 bases between the two ends. The CDR3 sequence is 15 residues long. Germline assignment: CDR1 MDHEN and CDR2 SYDVKM. CDR3 amino acids: CASSSLSSHLYEQYF. The CDR3 nucleotides read TGTGCCAGCAGTTCCCTCAGCAGCCACCTCTACGAGCAGTACTTC.

The CDR3 reads CASSMNRGLETQYF. The CDR3 bases are TGTGCCAGTAGTATGAACAGAGGCCTCGAAACCCAGTACTTC. The J gene is TRBJ2-5, the V gene TRBV19; D unclear. The CDR3 extends over 14 amino acids. The germline V gene encodes CDR1 LNHDA and CDR2 SQIVND (reference sequence). V was shortened by 3 bases and J by 8 bases, with 16 bases between the two germline ends.

The CDR3 DNA is TGCGCCAGCAGCCAAGCCGTCCTCGGGACAGGGGTAAATGAGCAGTTCTTC. Protein sequence: CASSQAVLGTGVNEQFF. The gene calls are TRBV4-1 and TRBJ2-1, with 10 nucleotides matching TRBD1. This CDR3 region has 17 residues. Germline V gene data show CDR1 as MGHRA and CDR2 as YSYEKL. The V and J ends lost 1 base and 7 bases, in that order; junction bases with no gene match: 10.

The rearrangement links TRBV5-1 to TRBJ2-7; D is unclear. The V gene's germline CDR1 is SGHRS and CDR2 YFSETQ. The CDR3 length is 14 residues. V lost 0 bases, J lost 2 bases, and 9 bases lay in between. CDR3 in DNA: TGCGCCAGCAGCTTGGCCGGTCTCCCCTACGAGCAGTACTTC. It specifies CASSLAGLPYEQYF.

The gene calls are TRBV6-5 and TRBJ2-7, with 7 bases lining up with TRBD2. The length of the CDR3 is 15 residues. Per germline, CDR1 MNHEY and CDR2 SVGAGI. Losses at the gene ends were 5 bases for V and 3 bases for J; bases not matched to a gene: 10. The CDR3 loop reads CASSKTGTIVYEQYF. As DNA, the CDR3 is TGTGCCAGCAGTAAAACCGGGACTATCGTCTACGAGCAGTACTTC.

The rearrangement uses TRBV11-2 and TRBJ1-2; D gene uncertain. This CDR3 is built from 14 residues. Germline V gives CDR1 SGHAT, CDR2 FQNNGV. V lost 7 bases to trimming and J lost 8 bases, with 20 bases between them. Written as DNA, the CDR3 is TGTGCCAGCACCCCTACGGCAAGGTGGCACGGCTACACCTTC. Translating gives CASTPTARWHGYTF.

The gene calls are TRBV19 and TRBJ2-1, with 9 positions matching TRBD2. V gave up 3 bases and J gave up 8 bases; unmatched junction bases: 11. The germline CDR1 and CDR2 sequences are LNHDA and SQIVND (reference sequence). The CDR3 contains 16 residues. Here the CDR3 DNA reads TGTGCCAGTAGTATCGAGTTTAGCGGGAGATTAGATGAGCAGTTCTTC. This sequence encodes CASSIEFSGRLDEQFF.

The chain carries TRBV11-2 and TRBJ2-2, with D possibly being TRBD1 (5 bases). CDR3 length equals 16 residues. V lost 2 bases, J lost 6 bases, and 16 bases lay in between. CDR1 and CDR2 (germline): SGHAT, FQNNGV. The CDR3 sequence is CASSLSPSGQAGELFF. The CDR3 DNA follows: TGTGCCAGCAGCTTATCCCCTTCAGGGCAGGCCGGGGAGCTGTTTTTT.

This clone was picked up one time. This sequence joins TRBV19 and TRBJ2-3; no reliable D call. Germline assignment: CDR1 LNHDA and CDR2 SQIVND (reference sequence). The CDR3 consists of 15 residues. The V gene lost 3 bases and the J gene lost 4 bases, with 14 bases spanning the gap. Written as DNA, the CDR3 is TGTGCCAGTAGTATCTCTGGCTATGGATCAGATACGCAGTATTTT. This encodes CASSISGYGSDTQYF.

The V call is TRBV7-6, the J call TRBJ1-2; possibly TRBD1 for D (5 bases). The CDR3 is made up of 11 amino acids. Trimming shortened V by 8 bases and J by 8 bases, and 12 bases separated the two germline ends. The germline V gene has CDR1 SGHVS and CDR2 FNYEAQ. The CDR3 sequence is CASGGAGGYTF. CDR3 nucleotide sequence: TGTGCCAGCGGGGGAGCGGGCGGCTACACCTTC.

The chain carries TRBV11-2 and TRBJ1-2; TRBD1 might be the D (5 bases). CDR3 length: 15 amino acids. Germline V CDR1 and CDR2: SGHAT, FQNNGV. V was pared by 5 bases and J by 5 bases, with 18 bases between. The DNA of the CDR3 is TGTGCCAGCAGCCGGGACGGAACTAGTCGGTATGGCTACACCTTC. Translated: CASSRDGTSRYGYTF.

The chain combines TRBV18 with TRBJ2-7; D may be TRBD2 (5 bases). This CDR3 is 14 amino acids long. V was shortened by 5 bases and J by 1 base, with 12 bases between the two germline ends. Germline-derived CDR1 and CDR2 are KGHSH and LQKENI. The DNA of the CDR3 is TGTGCCAGCTCAGACTCCGGGGAATCCTACGAGCAGTACTTC. Translation: CASSDSGESYEQYF.

The V call is TRBV15, the J call TRBJ2-2; 8 nucleotides match TRBD1. The V and J ends lost 5 bases and 6 bases, in that order; junction bases with no gene match: 14. The CDR3 is 17 amino acids. Germline V gene lookup returns CDR1 LNHNV and CDR2 YYDKDF (reference sequence). DNA of the CDR3: TGTGCCACCAGCGGGTCGGGACAGGCTGAATTCGCCGGGGAGCTGTTTTTT. Its protein is CATSGSGQAEFAGELFF.

The chain joins TRBV11-2 to TRBJ2-1; TRBD2 agrees at 11 bases. The trim removed 5 bases at V and 4 bases at J, leaving 7 bases unmatched. CDR3 length equals 16 residues. The germline CDR1 and CDR2 sequences are SGHAT and FQNNGV. For the CDR3, the DNA is TGTGCCAGCAGCCTGTTAGGACTAGCGGGTTACAATGAGCAGTTCTTC. This sequence encodes CASSLLGLAGYNEQFF.

V usage is TRBV5-1 and J usage is TRBJ2-3; no reliable D call. The germline gives CDR1 SGHRS, CDR2 YFSETQ. CDR3 length: 14 residues. The ends were cut back, 1 base at V and 2 bases at J, with 8 bases in the middle. For the CDR3, the DNA is TGCGCCAGCAGCTTGACCTCAACCACAGATACGCAGTATTTT. It translates to CASSLTSTTDTQYF.

The chain uses TRBV9 and TRBJ1-6; D remains ambiguous. CDR3 size: 12 residues. V lost 4 bases and J 7 bases, leaving 6 bases between the germline ends. Germline lookup yields CDR1 SGDLS and CDR2 YYNGEE. CDR3 amino acids: CASSSSNSPLHF. The CDR3 nucleotides read TGTGCCAGCAGCAGCAGCAATTCACCCCTCCACTTT.

A few counts support this clone. The chain carries TRBV28 and TRBJ2-7; TRBD1 or TRBD2 may be the D gene (6 bases each). V gave up 8 bases and J gave up 4 bases, with 15 bases separating them. This CDR3 comprises 13 residues. Per the germline V gene, CDR1 is MDHEN and CDR2 is SYDVKM. The CDR3 nucleotides read TGTGCCAGCGGGAAGGGGGACTTGTACGAGCAGTACTTC. Translating it yields CASGKGDLYEQYF.